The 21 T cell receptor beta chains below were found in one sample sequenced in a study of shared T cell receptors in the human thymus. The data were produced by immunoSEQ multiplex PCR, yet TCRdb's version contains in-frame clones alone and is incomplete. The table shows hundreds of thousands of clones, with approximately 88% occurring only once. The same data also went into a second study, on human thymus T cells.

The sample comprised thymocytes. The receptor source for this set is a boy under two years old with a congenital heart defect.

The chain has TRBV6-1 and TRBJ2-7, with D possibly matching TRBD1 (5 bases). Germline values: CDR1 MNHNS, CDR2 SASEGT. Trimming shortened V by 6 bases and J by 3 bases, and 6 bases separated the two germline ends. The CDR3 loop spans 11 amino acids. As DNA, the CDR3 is TGTGCCAGCAGCAGGGACTACGAGCAGTACTTC. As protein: CASSRDYEQYF.

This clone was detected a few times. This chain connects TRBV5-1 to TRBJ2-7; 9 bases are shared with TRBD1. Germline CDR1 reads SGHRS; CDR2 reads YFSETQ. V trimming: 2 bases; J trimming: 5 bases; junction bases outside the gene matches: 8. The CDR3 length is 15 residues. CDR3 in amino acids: CASSFAGQGFHEQYF. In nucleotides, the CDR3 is TGCGCCAGCAGCTTTGCGGGACAGGGATTCCACGAGCAGTACTTC.

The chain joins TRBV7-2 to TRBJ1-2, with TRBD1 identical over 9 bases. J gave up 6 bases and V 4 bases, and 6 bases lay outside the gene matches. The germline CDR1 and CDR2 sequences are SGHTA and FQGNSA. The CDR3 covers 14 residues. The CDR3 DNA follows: TGTGCCAGCAGCTCCGGGACAGGGCGGCATGGCTACACCTTC. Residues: CASSSGTGRHGYTF.

Here the CDR3 reads CASSLLSGRSTDTQYF. The CDR3 DNA reads TGTGCCAGCAGTTTACTCAGCGGGAGGAGCACAGATACGCAGTATTTT. This chain joins TRBV27 and TRBJ2-3; 9 bases fit TRBD2. The CDR3 consists of 16 residues. With V trimmed by 2 bases and J by 0 bases, 3 bases remained unmatched. CDR1 is MNHEY, CDR2 SMNVEV, per germline (reference sequence).

Here the CDR3 DNA reads TGTGCCACCAGCAACCTGCGGGACCAACGTTACAATGAGCAGTTCTTC. It encodes CATSNLRDQRYNEQFF. The V call is TRBV15, the J call TRBJ2-1, with D possibly being TRBD2 (6 bases). Germline loops: CDR1 LNHNV, CDR2 YYDKDF (reference sequence). CDR3 length: 16 residues. V lost 4 bases to trimming and J lost 4 bases, with 17 bases between them.

The chain's CDR3 is CASSGRGLGGYTF. In DNA, the CDR3 is TGTGCCAGCAGCGGCAGGGGGCTGGGAGGCTACACCTTC. J is TRBJ1-2 and V is TRBV9; TRBD1 matches at 8 bases. The CDR3 has 13 residues. Germline CDR1 reads SGDLS; CDR2 reads YYNGEE. After removal of 3 bases from V and 8 bases from J, the junction contained 6 bases not matched to a gene.

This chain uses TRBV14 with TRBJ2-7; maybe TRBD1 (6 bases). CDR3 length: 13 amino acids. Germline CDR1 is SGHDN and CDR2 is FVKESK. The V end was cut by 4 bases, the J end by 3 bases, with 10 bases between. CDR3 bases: TGTGCCAGCAGCCCTCAACAGGGCTACGAGCAGTACTTC. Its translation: CASSPQQGYEQYF.

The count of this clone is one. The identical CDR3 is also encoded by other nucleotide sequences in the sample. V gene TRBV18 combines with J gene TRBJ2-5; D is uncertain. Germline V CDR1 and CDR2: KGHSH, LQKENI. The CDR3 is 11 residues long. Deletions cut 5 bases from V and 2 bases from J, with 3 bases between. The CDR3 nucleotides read TGTGCCAGCTCATCACAAGAGACCCAGTACTTC. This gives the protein CASSSQETQYF.

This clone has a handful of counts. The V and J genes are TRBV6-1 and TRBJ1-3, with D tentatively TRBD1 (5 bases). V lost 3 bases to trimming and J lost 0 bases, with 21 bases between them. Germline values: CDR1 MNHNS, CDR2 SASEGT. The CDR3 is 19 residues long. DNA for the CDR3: TGTGCCAGCAGTGATTTAGGCAGGGCCCCACGCTACTCTGGAAACACCATATATTTT. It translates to CASSDLGRAPRYSGNTIYF.

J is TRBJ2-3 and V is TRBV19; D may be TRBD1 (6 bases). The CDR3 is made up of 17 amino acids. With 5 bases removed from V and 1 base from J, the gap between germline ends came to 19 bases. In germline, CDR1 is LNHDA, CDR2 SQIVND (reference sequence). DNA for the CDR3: TGTGCCAGTAGTGGCCCAAAGGGTCCAGGGGGCACAGATACGCAGTATTTT. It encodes CASSGPKGPGGTDTQYF.

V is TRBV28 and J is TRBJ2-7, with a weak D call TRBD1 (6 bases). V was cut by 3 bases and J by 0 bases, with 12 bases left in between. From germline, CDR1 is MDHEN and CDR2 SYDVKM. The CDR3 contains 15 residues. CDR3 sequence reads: CASSLPGQSSYEQYF. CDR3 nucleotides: TGTGCCAGCAGTTTGCCCGGACAGAGCTCCTACGAGCAGTACTTC.

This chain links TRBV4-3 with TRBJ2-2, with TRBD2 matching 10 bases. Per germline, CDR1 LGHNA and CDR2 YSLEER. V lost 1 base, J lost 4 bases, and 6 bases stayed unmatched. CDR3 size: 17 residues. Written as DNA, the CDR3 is TGCGCCAGCAGCCAAGCTAAGCGGGAGGGCCTCACCGGGGAGCTGTTTTTT. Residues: CASSQAKREGLTGELFF.

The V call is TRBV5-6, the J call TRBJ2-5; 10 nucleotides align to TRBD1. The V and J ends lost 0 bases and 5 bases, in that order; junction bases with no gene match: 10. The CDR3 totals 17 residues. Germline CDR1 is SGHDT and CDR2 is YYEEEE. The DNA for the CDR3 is TGTGCCAGCAGCTTGGGTAGGGACAGGGGCCAAAGGGAGACCCAGTACTTC. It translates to CASSLGRDRGQRETQYF.

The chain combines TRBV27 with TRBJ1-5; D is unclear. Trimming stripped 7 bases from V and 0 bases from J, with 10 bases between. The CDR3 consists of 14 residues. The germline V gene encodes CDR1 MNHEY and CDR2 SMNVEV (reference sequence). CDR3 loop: CASKEGLSNQPQHF. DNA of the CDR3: TGTGCCAGCAAAGAAGGACTTAGCAATCAGCCCCAGCATTTT.

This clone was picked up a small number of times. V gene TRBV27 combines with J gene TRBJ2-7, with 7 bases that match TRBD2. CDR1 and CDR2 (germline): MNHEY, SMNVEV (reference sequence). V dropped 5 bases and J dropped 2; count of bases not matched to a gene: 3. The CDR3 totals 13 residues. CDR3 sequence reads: CASSKRGPYEQYF. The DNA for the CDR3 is TGTGCCAGCAGTAAGCGGGGACCCTACGAGCAGTACTTC.

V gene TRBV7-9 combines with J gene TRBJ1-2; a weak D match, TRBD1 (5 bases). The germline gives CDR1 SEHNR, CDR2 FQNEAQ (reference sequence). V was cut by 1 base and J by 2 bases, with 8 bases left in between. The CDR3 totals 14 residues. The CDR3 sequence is CASSLDTGNYGYTF. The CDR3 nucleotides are TGTGCCAGCAGCTTAGACACAGGCAACTATGGCTACACCTTC.

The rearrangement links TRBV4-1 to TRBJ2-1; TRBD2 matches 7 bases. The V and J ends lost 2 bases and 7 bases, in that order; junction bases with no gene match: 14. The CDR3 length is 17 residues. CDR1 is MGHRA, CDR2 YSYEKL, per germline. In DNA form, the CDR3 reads TGCGCCAGCAGCCAAAAGCGAGCTAGCGGAGCAGGGAATGAGCAGTTCTTC. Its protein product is CASSQKRASGAGNEQFF.

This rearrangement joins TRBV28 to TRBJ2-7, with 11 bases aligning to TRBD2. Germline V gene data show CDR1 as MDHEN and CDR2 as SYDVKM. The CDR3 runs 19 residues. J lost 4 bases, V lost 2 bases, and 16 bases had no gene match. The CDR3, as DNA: TGTGCCAGCAGTTTACGGGGCGATTTACTAGCGGGAGTGAATTACGAGCAGTACTTC. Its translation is CASSLRGDLLAGVNYEQYF.

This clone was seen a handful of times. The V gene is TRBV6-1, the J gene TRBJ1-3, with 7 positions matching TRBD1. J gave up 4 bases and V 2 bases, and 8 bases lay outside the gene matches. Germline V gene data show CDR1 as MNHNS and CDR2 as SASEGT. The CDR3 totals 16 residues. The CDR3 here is CASSELRGVCGNTIYF. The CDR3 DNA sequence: TGTGCCAGCAGTGAACTCAGGGGGGTTTGCGGAAACACCATATATTTT.

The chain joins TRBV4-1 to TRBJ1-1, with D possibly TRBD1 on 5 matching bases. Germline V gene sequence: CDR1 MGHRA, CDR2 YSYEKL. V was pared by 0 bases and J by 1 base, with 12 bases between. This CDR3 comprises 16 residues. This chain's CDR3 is CASSQDPGRGNTEAFF. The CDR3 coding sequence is TGCGCCAGCAGCCAAGACCCAGGGCGAGGGAACACTGAAGCTTTCTTT.

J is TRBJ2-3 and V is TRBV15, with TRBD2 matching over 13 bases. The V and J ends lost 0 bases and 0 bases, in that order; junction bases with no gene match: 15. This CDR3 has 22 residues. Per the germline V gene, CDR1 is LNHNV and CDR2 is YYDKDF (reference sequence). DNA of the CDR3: TGTGCCACCAGCAGAGATCTAGGGACTAGCGGGACTCAGGCGGCTAGCACAGATACGCAGTATTTT. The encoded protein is CATSRDLGTSGTQAASTDTQYF.